This TCR beta chain was recovered during a study of sequential checkpoint blockade in melanoma. Turning to the study itself: First-line arms were nivolumab then ipilimumab, or the reverse, randomized 1:1. Each arm's sequence ended with maintenance nivolumab.

Indicated treatment: randomized to nivolumab then ipilimumab (arm A) or the reverse (arm B). None of the patients previously received DNA-damaging chemotherapy. Sorted cells were live CD3+CD8+, lacking CD19 and CD56, from PBMCs. This clone showed up just a few times. The repertoire was sequenced with immunoSEQ multiplex PCR; TCRdb's copy has only in-frame clones and lacks some. Of 18,000 or so clones in the sample, 56% are singletons; the top ten hold roughly a sixth. This CDR3 comprises 16 residues. Trimming shortened V by 2 bases and J by 4 bases, and 14 bases separated the two germline ends. Germline CDR1 SNHLY, CDR2 FYNNEI.

The starting material was CD8+ T cells sorted from blood (inferred from file names), obtained from a patient given nivolumab and ipilimumab in sequence. This TCR came from a human donor with melanoma. The chain recombines TRBV2 with TRBJ1-4; D gene ambiguous. The CDR3 here is CASSELSPVLNEKLFF. CDR3 nucleotides: TGTGCCAGCAGTGAATTGAGCCCCGTGCTTAATGAAAAACTGTTTTTT.